The clone carrying this TCR beta chain has more than one count but fewer than ten. Its target is not known. TCRdb passed the RT-PCR reads through MiXCR, listing each CDR3 protein once. The sample gives some 190,000 distinct CDR3 sequences, over 13% of which show up once; roughly 24% is in the top ten. This CDR3 region has 16 residues. Germline CDR1 MDHEN, CDR2 SYDVKM. V shed 4 bases and J 2 bases; nucleotides not matched to a gene: 6. The record originates from a study of response to subunit inactivated influenza vaccine. Study observations and caveats: It was suggested by the authors that few new T cells are recruited by each seasonal influenza vaccination.

This chain uses TRBV28 with TRBJ1-1; TRBD1 agrees at 11 bases. The sequence was obtained from a man aged 50-59 years who received an inactivated influenza vaccine. Sequences were derived from CD8+ T cells sorted from PBMCs, sampled 5 to 6 days after vaccination. DNA of the CDR3: TGTGCCAGCAGTTCGGACAGGGGGCGCGTCAACACTGAAGCTTTCTTT. Residues: CASSSDRGRVNTEAFF.